This entry is about one T cell receptor (beta chain). What it binds is not known. The assay was immunoSEQ multiplex PCR, and TCRdb's table has in-frame clones only and misses some. Of approximately 75,000 clones listed, 90% are singletons. The source of the sample is a study of graft-versus-host responses after intestinal transplantation. The CDR3 consists of 13 residues. Per germline, CDR1 MNHEY and CDR2 SMNVEV (reference sequence). V lost 6 bases, J lost 9 bases, and 15 bases lay in between. The sequence derives from a human donor who was the organ donor for an intestinal transplant. V is TRBV27 and J is TRBJ2-1; a possible D gene is TRBD1 (6 bases). Sample: unstimulated CD8+ T cells sorted from spleen or lymph node cells, taken before transplant. DNA for the CDR3: TGTGCCAGCAGGATTATACAGGGAAGTGAGCAGTTCTTC. This translates into CASRIIQGSEQFF.